This paragraph reports one T cell receptor (beta chain). The sample is drawn from a study of blood T cell repertoires in COVID-19. The wider study: There were acute and convalescent COVID-19 samples, and they came from the United States, Italy and Spain.

The CDR3 has 17 residues. The germline V gene has CDR1 MNHEY and CDR2 SMNVEV (reference sequence). V shed 5 bases and J shed 0 bases, with 20 bases lying between them. Some clones are missing from TCRdb's copy, which holds only in-frame ones; the method was immunoSEQ multiplex PCR. The sample includes fewer than 300,000 clones, roughly 93% of them seen just once. Recruitment covered roughly 22 US areas and drew participants whose ages spanned roughly 18 to 89 years. The clonotype comes from a middle-aged woman with acute COVID-19. The rearrangement joins TRBV27 to TRBJ2-7; a weak D match, TRBD2 (6 bases). Sequencing used PBMCs or T cells enriched from blood (not recorded which). The DNA of the CDR3 is TGTGCCAGCAGTCCCTTTGGAGGAGGGAGTCCCTCCTACGAGCAGTACTTC. Its translation is CASSPFGGGSPSYEQYF.